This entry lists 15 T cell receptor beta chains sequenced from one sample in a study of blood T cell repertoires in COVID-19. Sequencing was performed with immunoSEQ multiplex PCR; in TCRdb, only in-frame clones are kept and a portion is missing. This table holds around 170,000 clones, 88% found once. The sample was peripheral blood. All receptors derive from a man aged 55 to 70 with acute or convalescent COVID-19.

CDR3: CASSHGGRGSSTDTQYF. Written as DNA, the CDR3 is TGCGCCAGCAGCCACGGGGGGAGGGGCAGTAGCACAGATACGCAGTATTTT. The chain combines TRBV4-3 with TRBJ2-3; 7 bases agree with TRBD2. The CDR3 contains 17 residues. Germline V lookup: CDR1 LGHNA, CDR2 YSLEER. Germline trimming cut 3 bases from V and 0 bases from J; bases unmatched to any gene: 9.

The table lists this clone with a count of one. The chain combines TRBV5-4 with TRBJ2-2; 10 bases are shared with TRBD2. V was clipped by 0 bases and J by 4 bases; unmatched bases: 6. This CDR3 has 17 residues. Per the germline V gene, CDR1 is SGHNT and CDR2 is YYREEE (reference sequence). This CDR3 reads CASSLGPSGGSTGELFF. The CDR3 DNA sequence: TGTGCCAGCAGCTTGGGGCCTAGCGGGGGTAGCACCGGGGAGCTGTTTTTT.

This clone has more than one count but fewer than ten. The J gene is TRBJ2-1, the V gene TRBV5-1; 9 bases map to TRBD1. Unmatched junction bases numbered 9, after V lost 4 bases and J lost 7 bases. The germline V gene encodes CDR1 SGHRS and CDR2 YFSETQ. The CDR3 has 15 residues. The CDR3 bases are TGCGCCAGCAGCGTGGGACAGGGATTTAAGAATGAGCAGTTCTTC. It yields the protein CASSVGQGFKNEQFF.

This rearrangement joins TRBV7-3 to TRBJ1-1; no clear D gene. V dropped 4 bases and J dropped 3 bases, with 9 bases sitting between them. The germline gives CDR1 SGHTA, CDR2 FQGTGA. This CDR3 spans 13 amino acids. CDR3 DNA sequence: TGTGCCAGCAGCTCCGCGGCCGACACTGAAGCTTTCTTT. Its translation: CASSSAADTEAFF.

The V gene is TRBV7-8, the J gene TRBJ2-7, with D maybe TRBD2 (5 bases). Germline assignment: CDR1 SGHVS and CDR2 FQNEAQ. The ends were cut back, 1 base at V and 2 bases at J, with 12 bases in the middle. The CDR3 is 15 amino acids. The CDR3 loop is CASSLGPTGAYEQYF. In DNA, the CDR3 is TGTGCCAGCAGCTTAGGTCCCACCGGGGCCTACGAGCAGTACTTC.

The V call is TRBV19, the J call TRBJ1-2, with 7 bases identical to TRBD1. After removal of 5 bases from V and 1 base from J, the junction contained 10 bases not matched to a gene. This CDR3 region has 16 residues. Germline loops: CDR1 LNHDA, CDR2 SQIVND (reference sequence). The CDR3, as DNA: TGTGCCAGTAGTCGGGACAGAAGTCTCCATAACTATGGCTACACCTTC. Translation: CASSRDRSLHNYGYTF.

CDR3 DNA sequence: TGTGCCAGTAGTATTCGGCAGGGGGCAACCGGGGAGCTGTTTTTT. Translated, it gives CASSIRQGATGELFF. This rearrangement joins TRBV19 to TRBJ2-2; 8 bases match TRBD1. The germline V gene has CDR1 LNHDA and CDR2 SQIVND (reference sequence). The J segment lost 5 bases and the V segment lost 3 bases, leaving 5 bases of the junction unmatched. The CDR3 is 15 residues long. Filled out from reference TRBV19 and TRBJ2-2, the complete variable domain reads DGGITQSPKYLFRKEGQNVTLSCEQNLNHDAMYWYRQDPGQGLRLIYYSQIVNDFQKGDIAEGYSVSREKKESFPLTVTSAQKNPTAFYLCASSIRQGATGELFFGEGSRLTVL.

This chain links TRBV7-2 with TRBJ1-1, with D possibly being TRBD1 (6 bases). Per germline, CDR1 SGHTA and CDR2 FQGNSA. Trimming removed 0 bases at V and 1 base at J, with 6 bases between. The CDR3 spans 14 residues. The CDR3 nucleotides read TGTGCCAGCAGCTTAGCGGGGGCGAACACTGAAGCTTTCTTT. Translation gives CASSLAGANTEAFF.

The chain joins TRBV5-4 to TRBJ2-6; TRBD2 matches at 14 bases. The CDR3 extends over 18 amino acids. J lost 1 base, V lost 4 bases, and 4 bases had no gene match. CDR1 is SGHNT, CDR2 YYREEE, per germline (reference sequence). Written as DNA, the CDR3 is TGTGCCAGCAGCCCTGGGACTAGCGGGGGTTCTGGGGCCAACGTCCTGACTTTC. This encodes CASSPGTSGGSGANVLTF. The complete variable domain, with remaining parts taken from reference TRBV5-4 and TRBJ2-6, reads ETGVTQSPTHLIKTRGQQVTLRCSSQSGHNTVSWYQQALGQGPQFIFQYYREEENGRGNFPPRFSGLQFPNYSSELNVNALELDDSALYLCASSPGTSGGSGANVLTFGAGSRLTVL.

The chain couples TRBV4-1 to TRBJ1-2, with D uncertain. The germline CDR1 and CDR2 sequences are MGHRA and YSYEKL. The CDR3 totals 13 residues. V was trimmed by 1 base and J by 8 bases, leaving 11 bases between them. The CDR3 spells CASSQGREEGYTF. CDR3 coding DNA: TGCGCCAGCAGCCAAGGTCGGGAGGAGGGCTACACCTTC.

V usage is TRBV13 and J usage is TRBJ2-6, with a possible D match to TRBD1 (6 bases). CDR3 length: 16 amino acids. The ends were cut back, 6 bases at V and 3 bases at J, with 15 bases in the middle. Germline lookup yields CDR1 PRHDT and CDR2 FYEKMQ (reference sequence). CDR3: CASSYTGSDGANVLTF. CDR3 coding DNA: TGTGCCAGCAGTTATACAGGGAGTGATGGGGCCAACGTCCTGACTTTC.

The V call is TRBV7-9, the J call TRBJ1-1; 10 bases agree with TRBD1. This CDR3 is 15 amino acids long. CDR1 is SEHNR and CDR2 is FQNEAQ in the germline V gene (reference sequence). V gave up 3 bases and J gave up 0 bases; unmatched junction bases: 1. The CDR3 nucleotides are TGTGCCAGCAGCTTGGGACAGGGGATGAACACTGAAGCTTTCTTT. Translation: CASSLGQGMNTEAFF.

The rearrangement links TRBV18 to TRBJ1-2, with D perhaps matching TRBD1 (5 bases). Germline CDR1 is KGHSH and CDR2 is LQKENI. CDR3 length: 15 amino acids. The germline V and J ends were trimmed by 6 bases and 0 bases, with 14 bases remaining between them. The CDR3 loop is CASSPGPGTNYGYTF. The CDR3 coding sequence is TGTGCCAGCTCTCCAGGCCCAGGGACTAACTATGGCTACACCTTC.

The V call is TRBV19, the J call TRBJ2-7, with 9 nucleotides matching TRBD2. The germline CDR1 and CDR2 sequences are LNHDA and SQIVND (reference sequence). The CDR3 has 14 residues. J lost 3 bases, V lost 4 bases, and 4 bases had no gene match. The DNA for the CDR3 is TGTGCCAGTAGTAGTAGCGGGAGAAGCTACGAGCAGTACTTC. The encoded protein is CASSSSGRSYEQYF.

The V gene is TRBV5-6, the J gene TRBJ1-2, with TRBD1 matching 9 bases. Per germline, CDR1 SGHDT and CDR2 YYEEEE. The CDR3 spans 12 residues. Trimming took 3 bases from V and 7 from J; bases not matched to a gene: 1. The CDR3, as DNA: TGTGCCAGCAGCTCGACAGGGGGTGGCTACACCTTC. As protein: CASSSTGGGYTF.